This TCR beta chain is drawn from a study of blood T cell repertoires in COVID-19. Turning to the study itself: In each case, the material was cDNA or gDNA derived from T cells, B-cell-depleted T cells, or PBMCs.

With 1 base removed from V and 8 bases from J, the gap between germline ends came to 21 bases. This CDR3 comprises 17 residues. CDR1 and CDR2 from the germline V gene are MGHDK and SYGVNS. Produced via immunoSEQ multiplex PCR; TCRdb's table is partial and in-frame only. In the table there are approximately 59,000 clones, 85% to 90% of which are singletons. Input material: peripheral blood. The chain combines TRBV25-1 with TRBJ2-1, with D unclear. The receptor comes from a man in his forties or fifties with active COVID-19. The DNA for the CDR3 is TGTGCCAGCAGTGAATGGCCCCGCGGCAACATTAAGCATGAGCAGTTCTTC. This translates into CASSEWPRGNIKHEQFF. Supplemented by reference TRBV25-1 and TRBJ2-1, the full variable domain reads EADIYQTPRYLVIGTGKKITLECSQTMGHDKMYWYQQDPGMELHLIHYSYGVNSTEKGDLSSESTVSRIRTEHFPLTLESARPSHTSQYLCASSEWPRGNIKHEQFFGPGTRLTVL.